This TCR beta chain appears in the sequencing data of a study of blood T cell repertoires in COVID-19. Study information: Researchers got acute and convalescent COVID-19 samples from the United States, Italy and Spain.

Method: immunoSEQ multiplex PCR; TCRdb's copy keeps in-frame clones and lacks some. Of 200,000 to 250,000 clones listed, around 83% are singletons. This CDR3 comprises 14 residues. Germline-derived CDR1 and CDR2 are MNHNY and SVGAGI (reference sequence). The J segment lost 4 bases and the V segment lost 5 bases, leaving 7 bases of the junction unmatched. The gene calls are TRBV6-6 and TRBJ1-2, with 7 bases that match TRBD1. This receptor was identified in a man in his forties or fifties who had recovered from COVID-19. The specimen sequenced was peripheral blood. CDR3 in amino acids: CASSTRQGLYGYTF. CDR3 nucleotides: TGTGCCAGCAGTACCCGACAGGGCCTCTATGGCTACACCTTC.